This TCR beta chain emerged from a study of T cell changes during pregnancy in multiple sclerosis. Sequencing used immunoSEQ multiplex PCR; TCRdb keeps in-frame clones, though not all of them. The sample records under 45,000 clones, roughly 90% being singletons. Germline V gives CDR1 SEHNR, CDR2 FQNEAQ (reference sequence). CDR3 length: 16 residues. The ends lost 1 base at V and 5 bases at J; junction bases unmatched: 3. The chain joins TRBV7-9 to TRBJ2-5, with 14 bases fitting TRBD2. This receptor was identified in a female donor with multiple sclerosis, enrolled in a pregnancy study. The sequencing here drew on CD8+ T cells from peripheral blood mononuclear cells, taken in the third trimester of pregnancy. CDR3 loop: CASSLGRTSGGETQYF. The DNA for the CDR3 is TGTGCCAGCAGCTTAGGGAGGACTAGCGGGGGGGAGACCCAGTACTTC.